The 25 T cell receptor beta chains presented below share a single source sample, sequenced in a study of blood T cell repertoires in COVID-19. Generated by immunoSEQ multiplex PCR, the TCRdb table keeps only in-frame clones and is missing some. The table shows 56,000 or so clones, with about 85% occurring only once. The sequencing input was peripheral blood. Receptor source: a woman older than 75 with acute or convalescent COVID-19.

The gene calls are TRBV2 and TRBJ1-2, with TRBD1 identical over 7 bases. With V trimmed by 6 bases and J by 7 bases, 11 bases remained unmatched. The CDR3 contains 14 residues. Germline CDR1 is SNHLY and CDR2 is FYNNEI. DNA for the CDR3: TGTGCCAGCAGCGCCGGGACAGTGGCGTCTGGCTACACCTTC. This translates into CASSAGTVASGYTF.

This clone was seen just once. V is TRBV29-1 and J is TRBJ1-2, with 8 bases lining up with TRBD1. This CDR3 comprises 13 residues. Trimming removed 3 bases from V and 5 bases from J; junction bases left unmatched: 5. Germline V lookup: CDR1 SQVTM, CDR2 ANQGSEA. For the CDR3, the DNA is TGCAGCGTTGAGGACAGGGAGCGATATGGCTACACCTTC. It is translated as CSVEDRERYGYTF.

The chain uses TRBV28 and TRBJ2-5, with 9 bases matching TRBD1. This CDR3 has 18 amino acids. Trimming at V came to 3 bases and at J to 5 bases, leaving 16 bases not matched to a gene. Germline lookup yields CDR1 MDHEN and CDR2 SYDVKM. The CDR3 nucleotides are TGTGCCAGCAGTTTCTCTTTCGGGACAGGGATACCTGGGGAGACCCAGTACTTC. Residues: CASSFSFGTGIPGETQYF.

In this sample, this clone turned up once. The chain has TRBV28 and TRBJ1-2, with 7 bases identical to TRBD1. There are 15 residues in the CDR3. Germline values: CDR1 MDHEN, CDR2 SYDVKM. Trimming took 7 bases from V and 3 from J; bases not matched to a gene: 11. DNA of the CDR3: TGTGCCAGCAAACTACCGACAGGGTCAGACTATGGCTACACCTTC. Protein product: CASKLPTGSDYGYTF.

CDR3 coding DNA: TGCGCCAGCAGCTTGCCTAGCGGGTCCTACGAGCAGTACTTC. As protein: CASSLPSGSYEQYF. The rearrangement links TRBV5-1 to TRBJ2-7; TRBD2 agrees at 8 bases. Trimming cost V 1 base and J 1 base; bases outside gene matches: 1. Per germline, CDR1 SGHRS and CDR2 YFSETQ. The CDR3 runs to 14 residues. Drawing the rest from reference TRBV5-1 and TRBJ2-7, the complete variable domain is KAGVTQTPRYLIKTRGQQVTLSCSPISGHRSVSWYQQTPGQGLQFLFEYFSETQRNKGNFPGRFSGRQFSNSRSEMNVSTLELGDSALYLCASSLPSGSYEQYFGPGTRLTVT.

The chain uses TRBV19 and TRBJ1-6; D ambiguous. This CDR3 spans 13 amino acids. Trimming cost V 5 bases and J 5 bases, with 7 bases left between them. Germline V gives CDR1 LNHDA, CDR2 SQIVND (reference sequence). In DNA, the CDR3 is TGTGCCAGTAGTGATACGGATAATTCACCCCTCCACTTT. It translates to CASSDTDNSPLHF.

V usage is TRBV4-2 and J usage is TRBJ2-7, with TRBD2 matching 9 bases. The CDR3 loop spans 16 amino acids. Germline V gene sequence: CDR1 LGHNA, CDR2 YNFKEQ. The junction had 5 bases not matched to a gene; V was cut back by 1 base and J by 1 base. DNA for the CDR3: TGTGCCAGCAGCCAAGCCGGGACTAGCTTGTCCTACGAGCAGTACTTC. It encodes CASSQAGTSLSYEQYF.

The CDR3 loop is CASSGRGQAGPKESSGNTIYF. The CDR3, as DNA: TGCGCCAGCAGCGGTAGGGGACAAGCCGGGCCCAAGGAGAGCTCTGGAAACACCATATATTTT. The genes are TRBV4-1 and TRBJ1-3; perhaps TRBD1 as D (6 bases). This CDR3 region has 21 residues. Germline values: CDR1 MGHRA, CDR2 YSYEKL. Trimming stripped 5 bases from V and 0 bases from J, with 29 bases between.

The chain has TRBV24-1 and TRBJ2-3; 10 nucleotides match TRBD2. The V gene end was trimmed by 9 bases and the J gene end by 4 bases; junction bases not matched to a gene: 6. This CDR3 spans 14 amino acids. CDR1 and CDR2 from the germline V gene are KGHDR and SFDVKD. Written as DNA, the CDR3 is TGTGCCACCGGAGCGGGGGGGCCGTCAGATACGCAGTATTTT. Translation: CATGAGGPSDTQYF.

CDR3 amino acids: CASSLADRGLSRTQYF. Here the CDR3 DNA reads TGCGCCAGCAGCTTGGCTGACAGGGGGCTATCGAGGACCCAGTACTTC. The chain carries TRBV5-1 and TRBJ2-5, with 10 bases fitting TRBD1. The V gene's germline CDR1 is SGHRS and CDR2 YFSETQ. Trimming at V came to 0 bases and at J to 7 bases, leaving 9 bases not matched to a gene. The CDR3 is made up of 16 amino acids. The entire variable domain, with the rest obtained from reference TRBV5-1 and TRBJ2-5, is as follows: KAGVTQTPRYLIKTRGQQVTLSCSPISGHRSVSWYQQTPGQGLQFLFEYFSETQRNKGNFPGRFSGRQFSNSRSEMNVSTLELGDSALYLCASSLADRGLSRTQYFGPGTRLLVL.

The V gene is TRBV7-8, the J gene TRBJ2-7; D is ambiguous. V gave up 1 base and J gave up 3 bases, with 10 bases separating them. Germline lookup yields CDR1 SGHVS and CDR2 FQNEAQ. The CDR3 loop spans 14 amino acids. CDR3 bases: TGTGCCAGCAGCTTAGGTACAAACCTCTACGAGCAGTACTTC. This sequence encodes CASSLGTNLYEQYF. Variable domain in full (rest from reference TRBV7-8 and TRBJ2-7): GAGVSQSPRYKVAKRGQDVALRCDPISGHVSLFWYQQALGQGPEFLTYFQNEAQLDKSGLPSDRFFAERPEGSVSTLKIQRTQQEDSAVYLCASSLGTNLYEQYFGPGTRLTVT.

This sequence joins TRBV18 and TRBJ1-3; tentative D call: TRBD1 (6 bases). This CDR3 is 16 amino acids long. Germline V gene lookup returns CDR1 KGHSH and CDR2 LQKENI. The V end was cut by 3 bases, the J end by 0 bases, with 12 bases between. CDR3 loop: CASSPQTGSSGNTIYF. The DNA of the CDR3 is TGTGCCAGCTCACCCCAAACAGGGAGCTCTGGAAACACCATATATTTT.

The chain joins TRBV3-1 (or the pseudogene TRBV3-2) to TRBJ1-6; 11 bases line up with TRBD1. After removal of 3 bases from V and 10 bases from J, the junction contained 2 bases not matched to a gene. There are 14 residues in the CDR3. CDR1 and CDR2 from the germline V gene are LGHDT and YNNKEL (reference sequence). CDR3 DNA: TGTGCCAGCAGCCAGGACAGGGGGCGATCACCCCTCCACTTT. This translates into CASSQDRGRSPLHF.

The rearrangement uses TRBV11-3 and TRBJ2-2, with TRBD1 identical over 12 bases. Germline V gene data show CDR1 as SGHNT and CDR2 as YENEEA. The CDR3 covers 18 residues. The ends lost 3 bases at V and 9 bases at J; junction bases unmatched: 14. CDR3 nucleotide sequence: TGTGCCAGCAGCTTTGGGACAGGGGGCGGTCAAAACCGCCGGGAGCTGTTTTTT. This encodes CASSFGTGGGQNRRELFF.

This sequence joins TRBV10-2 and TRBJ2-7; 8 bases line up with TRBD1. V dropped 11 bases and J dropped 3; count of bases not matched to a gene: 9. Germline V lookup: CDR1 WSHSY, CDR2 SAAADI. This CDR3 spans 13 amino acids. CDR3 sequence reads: CAAEGQDLYEQYF. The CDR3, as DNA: TGCGCCGCAGAGGGACAGGACCTCTACGAGCAGTACTTC.

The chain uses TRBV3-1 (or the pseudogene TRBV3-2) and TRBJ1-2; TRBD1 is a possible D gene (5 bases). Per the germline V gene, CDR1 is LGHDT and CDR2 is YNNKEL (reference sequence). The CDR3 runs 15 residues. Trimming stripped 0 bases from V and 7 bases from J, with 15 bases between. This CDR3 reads CASSQDPVGQVGYTF. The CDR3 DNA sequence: TGTGCCAGCAGCCAAGACCCCGTCGGACAAGTTGGCTACACCTTC.

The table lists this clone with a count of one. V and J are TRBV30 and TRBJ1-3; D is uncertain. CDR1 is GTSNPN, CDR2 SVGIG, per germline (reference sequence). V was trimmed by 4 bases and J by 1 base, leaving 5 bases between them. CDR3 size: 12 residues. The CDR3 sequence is CAWTGSGNTIYF. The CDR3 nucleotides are TGTGCCTGGACAGGTTCTGGAAACACCATATATTTT.

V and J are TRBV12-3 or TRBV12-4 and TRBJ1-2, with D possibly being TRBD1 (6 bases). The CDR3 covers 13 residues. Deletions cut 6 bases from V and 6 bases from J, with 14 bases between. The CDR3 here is CASRGTGRDGYTF. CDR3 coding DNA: TGTGCCAGCAGAGGTACAGGGAGGGATGGCTACACCTTC.

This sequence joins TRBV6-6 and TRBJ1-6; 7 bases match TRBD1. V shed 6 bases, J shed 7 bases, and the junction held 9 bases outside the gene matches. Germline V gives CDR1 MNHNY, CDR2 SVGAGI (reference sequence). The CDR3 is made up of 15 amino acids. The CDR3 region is CASSQEGADNSPLHF. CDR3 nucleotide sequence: TGTGCCAGCAGCCAGGAGGGGGCGGACAATTCACCCCTCCACTTT.

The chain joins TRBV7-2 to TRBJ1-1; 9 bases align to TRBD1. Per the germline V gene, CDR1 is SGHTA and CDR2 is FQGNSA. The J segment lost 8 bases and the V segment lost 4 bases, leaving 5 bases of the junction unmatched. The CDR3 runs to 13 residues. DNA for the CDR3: TGTGCCAGCAGCTACAGGGGGCAGGGAGAAGCTTTCTTT. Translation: CASSYRGQGEAFF. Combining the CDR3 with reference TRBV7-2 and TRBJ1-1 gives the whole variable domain GAGVSQSPSNKVTEKGKDVELRCDPISGHTALYWYRQSLGQGLEFLIYFQGNSAPDKSGLPSDRFSAERTGGSVSTLTIQRTQQEDSAVYLCASSYRGQGEAFFGQGTRLTVV.

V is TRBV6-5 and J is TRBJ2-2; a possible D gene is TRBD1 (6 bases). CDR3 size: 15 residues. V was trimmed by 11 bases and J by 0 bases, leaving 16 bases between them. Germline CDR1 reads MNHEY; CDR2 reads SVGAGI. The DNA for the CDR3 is TGTGCCTCCGCCACCGGGACAACGAACACCGGGGAGCTGTTTTTT. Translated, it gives CASATGTTNTGELFF.

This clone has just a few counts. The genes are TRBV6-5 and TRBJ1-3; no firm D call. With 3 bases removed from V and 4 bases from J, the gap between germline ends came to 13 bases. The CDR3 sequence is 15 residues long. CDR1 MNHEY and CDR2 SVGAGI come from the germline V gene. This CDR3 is CASSYDSGFGNTIYF. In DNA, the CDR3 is TGTGCCAGCAGTTATGATTCGGGTTTCGGAAACACCATATATTTT.

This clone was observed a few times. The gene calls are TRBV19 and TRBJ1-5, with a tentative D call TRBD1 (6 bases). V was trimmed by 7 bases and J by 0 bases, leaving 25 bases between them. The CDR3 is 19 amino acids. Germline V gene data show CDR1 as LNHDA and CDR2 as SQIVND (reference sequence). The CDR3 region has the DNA TGTGCCAGTACCGCCCGCGTTGAGGGGGGGACTTATAGCAATCAGCCCCAGCATTTT. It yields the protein CASTARVEGGTYSNQPQHF.

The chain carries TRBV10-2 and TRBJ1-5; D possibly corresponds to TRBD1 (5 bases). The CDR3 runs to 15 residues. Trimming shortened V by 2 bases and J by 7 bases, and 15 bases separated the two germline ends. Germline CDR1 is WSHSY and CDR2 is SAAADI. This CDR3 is CASSEITGMGQPQHF. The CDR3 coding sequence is TGCGCCAGCAGTGAGATAACAGGTATGGGACAGCCCCAGCATTTT.

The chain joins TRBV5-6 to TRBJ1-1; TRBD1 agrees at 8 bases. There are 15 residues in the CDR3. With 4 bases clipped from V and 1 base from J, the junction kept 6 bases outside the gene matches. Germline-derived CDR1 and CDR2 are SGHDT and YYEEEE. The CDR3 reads CASSTRQGRNTEAFF. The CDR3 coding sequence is TGTGCCAGCAGCACCAGACAGGGGAGGAACACTGAAGCTTTCTTT.